Sequencing of this T cell receptor (beta chain) was carried out in a study of T cell responses to AZD1222 COVID-19 vaccine. Study-level results: Donor demographics were predominantly white British with a female majority; clonal diversity may be underestimated.

Method: immunoSEQ multiplex PCR; TCRdb's copy keeps in-frame clones and lacks some. The sample gives approximately 150,000 clones, around 89% of which show up once; roughly 2% is in the top ten. The CDR3 extends over 14 amino acids. Trimming removed 4 bases at V and 4 bases at J, with 12 bases between. Germline-derived CDR1 and CDR2 are SGDLS and YYNGEE. About this clone itself: What it recognizes is unknown.

This TCR derives from an adult in good health. Source: peripheral blood, taken on day 0 of AZD1222 vaccination. The chain employs TRBV9 and TRBJ1-3; no clear D gene. In DNA, the CDR3 is TGTGCCAGCAGCACCGGAAGTACCGGAAACACCATATATTTT. Its translation is CASSTGSTGNTIYF.